This is a list of T cell receptor beta chains from one sample in a study of OX40 agonist ivuxolimab in advanced cancers. The repertoire was sequenced with immunoSEQ multiplex PCR; TCRdb's copy has only in-frame clones and lacks some. The data hold roughly 100,000 clones, with about 80% observed a single time. The material sequenced was CD4+ or CD8+ T cells sorted from blood, taken in a trial of the OX40 agonist ivuxolimab. The receptors here all came from an adult with an advanced solid tumor such as melanoma, head and neck, liver or kidney cancer. The CDR3 runs from the conserved cysteine through the conserved F or W. Fields, in order: CDR3 protein, CDR3 DNA, V gene, D gene, clone size, J gene. D genes are given only for firm matches. Clone size, where shown, is once, few, many, or a class for clones that have expanded.

CDR3 protein: CASSLGQDYEQYF
CDR3 DNA: TGTGCCAGCAGTCTCGGACAGGACTATGAGCAGTACTTC
V gene: TRBV27
D gene: NA
clone size: NA
J gene: TRBJ2-7

CDR3 protein: CASSLRLYGYTF
CDR3 DNA: TGTGCCAGCAGTTTAAGACTCTATGGCTACACCTTC
V gene: TRBV28
D gene: NA
clone size: NA
J gene: TRBJ1-2

CDR3 protein: CASSQAGTLGQPQHF
CDR3 DNA: TGTGCCAGTAGTCAGGCAGGGACTCTCGGGCAGCCCCAGCATTTT
V gene: TRBV19
D gene: NA
clone size: NA
J gene: TRBJ1-5

CDR3 protein: CASSFGQKYGYTF
CDR3 DNA: TGTGCCAGCAGCTTCGGACAGAAATATGGCTACACCTTC
V gene: TRBV28
D gene: NA
clone size: NA
J gene: TRBJ1-2

CDR3 protein: CATSRADSFLPRAFF
CDR3 DNA: TGTGCCACCAGCAGAGCGGACTCTTTCCTCCCACGGGCTTTCTTT
V gene: TRBV15
D gene: NA
clone size: NA
J gene: TRBJ1-1

CDR3 protein: CASSLTQHGNTEAFF
CDR3 DNA: TGCGCCAGCAGCTTGACCCAACATGGGAACACTGAAGCTTTCTTT
V gene: TRBV5-1
D gene: NA
clone size: NA
J gene: TRBJ1-1

CDR3 protein: CASSTNSGVGGYTF
CDR3 DNA: TGCGCCAGCAGCACCAATTCAGGGGTCGGAGGCTACACCTTC
V gene: TRBV5-1
D gene: NA
clone size: NA
J gene: TRBJ1-2

CDR3 protein: CASRRDRKTSYEQYF
CDR3 DNA: TGTGCCAGCAGACGAGACAGGAAAACCTCCTACGAGCAGTACTTC
V gene: TRBV27
D gene: NA
clone size: once
J gene: TRBJ2-7

CDR3 protein: CASPPASGTLGEQFF
CDR3 DNA: TGTGCCAGTCCCCCGGCTAGCGGAACTTTGGGTGAGCAGTTCTTC
V gene: TRBV28
D gene: TRBD2
clone size: NA
J gene: TRBJ2-1

CDR3 protein: CASSSFGTDANTGELFF
CDR3 DNA: TGTGCCAGCAGCTCTTTCGGGACAGACGCGAACACCGGGGAGCTGTTTTTT
V gene: TRBV7-8
D gene: TRBD1
clone size: few
J gene: TRBJ2-2

CDR3 protein: CASSFDRLDTQYF
CDR3 DNA: TGTGCCAGCAGCTTTGACAGGTTGGATACGCAGTATTTT
V gene: TRBV7-3
D gene: NA
clone size: NA
J gene: TRBJ2-3

CDR3 protein: CASSFVRSEQYF
CDR3 DNA: TGTGCCAGCAGCTTCGTGAGGAGCGAGCAGTACTTC
V gene: TRBV5-4
D gene: NA
clone size: NA
J gene: TRBJ2-7

CDR3 protein: CSVEENRVAKQFF
CDR3 DNA: TGCAGCGTTGAAGAAAACCGAGTAGCGAAGCAGTTCTTC
V gene: TRBV29-1
D gene: NA
clone size: NA
J gene: TRBJ2-1

CDR3 protein: CASRKQTGVVTEAFF
CDR3 DNA: TGTGCCAGCAGAAAGCAGACAGGGGTAGTCACTGAAGCTTTCTTT
V gene: TRBV6-1
D gene: TRBD1
clone size: few
J gene: TRBJ1-1

CDR3 protein: CASKEGRVWGYTF
CDR3 DNA: TGCGCCAGCAAAGAGGGGAGAGTCTGGGGCTACACCTTC
V gene: TRBV10-2
D gene: NA
clone size: NA
J gene: TRBJ1-2

CDR3 protein: CASSFPGDIQYF
CDR3 DNA: TGTGCCAGCAGTTTCCCGGGAGACATTCAGTACTTC
V gene: TRBV28
D gene: NA
clone size: NA
J gene: TRBJ2-4

CDR3 protein: CASSLGPGSYEQYF
CDR3 DNA: TGTGCCAGCAGCTTAGGGCCCGGGTCCTACGAGCAGTACTTC
V gene: TRBV11-2
D gene: NA
clone size: NA
J gene: TRBJ2-7

CDR3 protein: CASSITWGDRQPQHF
CDR3 DNA: TGTGCCAGTAGTATCACTTGGGGGGATCGACAGCCCCAGCATTTT
V gene: TRBV19
D gene: NA
clone size: NA
J gene: TRBJ1-5

CDR3 protein: CASSPAGELSYEQYF
CDR3 DNA: TGCGCCAGCAGCCCGGCAGGGGAGTTATCCTACGAGCAGTACTTC
V gene: TRBV5-1
D gene: NA
clone size: NA
J gene: TRBJ2-7

CDR3 protein: CASSYVGQGGYNEQFF
CDR3 DNA: TGTGCCAGCAGTTACGTGGGACAGGGAGGTTACAATGAGCAGTTCTTC
V gene: TRBV6-5
D gene: TRBD1
clone size: NA
J gene: TRBJ2-1

CDR3 protein: CSSRQGANTGELFF
CDR3 DNA: TGCAGCTCCCGACAGGGTGCCAACACCGGGGAGCTGTTTTTT
V gene: TRBV29-1
D gene: TRBD1
clone size: few
J gene: TRBJ2-2

CDR3 protein: CSVEVTGTQYF
CDR3 DNA: TGCAGCGTTGAGGTTACGGGGACCCAGTACTTC
V gene: TRBV29-1
D gene: NA
clone size: NA
J gene: TRBJ2-5

CDR3 protein: CAWSGAGGPSLLYNEQFF
CDR3 DNA: TGTGCCTGGAGTGGAGCGGGGGGACCCTCTCTACTCTACAATGAGCAGTTCTTC
V gene: TRBV30
D gene: TRBD2
clone size: NA
J gene: TRBJ2-1

CDR3 protein: CASSSTGRLRSGNTIYF
CDR3 DNA: TGTGCCAGCAGCTCGACGGGACGCCTACGCTCTGGAAACACCATATATTTT
V gene: TRBV7-2
D gene: NA
clone size: NA
J gene: TRBJ1-3

CDR3 protein: CASSPLRQVGSDEQYF
CDR3 DNA: TGTGCCAGCTCACCACTGAGACAGGTCGGGAGCGACGAGCAGTACTTC
V gene: TRBV18
D gene: NA
clone size: NA
J gene: TRBJ2-7

CDR3 protein: CASSYSQGPQPQHF
CDR3 DNA: TGTGCCAGCAGTTACTCACAGGGCCCTCAGCCCCAGCATTTT
V gene: TRBV6-6
D gene: NA
clone size: NA
J gene: TRBJ1-5

CDR3 protein: CASRMVGRNTEAFF
CDR3 DNA: TGTGCCAGCAGAATGGTCGGGCGCAACACTGAAGCTTTCTTT
V gene: TRBV28
D gene: NA
clone size: NA
J gene: TRBJ1-1

CDR3 protein: CASSSTSHLETQYF
CDR3 DNA: TGTGCCAGCAGCTCCACTAGTCACCTGGAGACCCAGTACTTC
V gene: TRBV7-8
D gene: NA
clone size: NA
J gene: TRBJ2-5

CDR3 protein: CASSGTGDEQYF
CDR3 DNA: TGTGCCAGCAGTGGGACAGGGGACGAGCAGTACTTC
V gene: TRBV21-1
D gene: NA
clone size: NA
J gene: TRBJ2-7

CDR3 protein: CASSVGTAIRETQYF
CDR3 DNA: TGTGCCAGTAGTGTGGGGACAGCGATCCGGGAGACCCAGTACTTC
V gene: TRBV19
D gene: TRBD1
clone size: NA
J gene: TRBJ2-5

CDR3 protein: CASSYRTHTEAFF
CDR3 DNA: TGTGCCAGCAGTTACAGGACCCACACTGAAGCTTTCTTT
V gene: TRBV6-5
D gene: NA
clone size: NA
J gene: TRBJ1-1

CDR3 protein: CASSLGQYQPQHF
CDR3 DNA: TGTGCCAGCAGCCTGGGTCAATATCAGCCCCAGCATTTT
V gene: TRBV7-9
D gene: NA
clone size: few
J gene: TRBJ1-5

CDR3 protein: CASSQDQGSAEKLFF
CDR3 DNA: TGTGCCAGCAGCCAAGATCAGGGATCGGCTGAAAAACTGTTTTTT
V gene: TRBV4-2
D gene: NA
clone size: NA
J gene: TRBJ1-4

CDR3 protein: CASSPIGRTSSGANVLTF
CDR3 DNA: TGTGCCAGCAGCCCTATAGGGAGGACCAGCTCTGGGGCCAACGTCCTGACTTTC
V gene: TRBV5-6
D gene: NA
clone size: NA
J gene: TRBJ2-6

CDR3 protein: CASSSAGERYEQYF
CDR3 DNA: TGTGCCAGCAGTTCAGCAGGGGAGAGGTACGAGCAGTACTTC
V gene: TRBV27
D gene: NA
clone size: NA
J gene: TRBJ2-7

CDR3 protein: CASRVNQLNNSPLHF
CDR3 DNA: TGTGCCAGCAGGGTCAACCAGCTGAATAATTCACCCCTCCACTTT
V gene: TRBV6-5
D gene: NA
clone size: NA
J gene: TRBJ1-6

CDR3 protein: CASSPGTGGYEQFF
CDR3 DNA: TGTGCCAGCTCACCGGGGACAGGGGGCTATGAGCAGTTCTTC
V gene: TRBV18
D gene: TRBD1
clone size: NA
J gene: TRBJ2-1

CDR3 protein: CASTSSGSSYNEQFF
CDR3 DNA: TGTGCCAGCACTAGTAGCGGGAGCTCCTACAATGAGCAGTTCTTC
V gene: TRBV19
D gene: TRBD2
clone size: NA
J gene: TRBJ2-1

CDR3 protein: CASNKDRAGQPQHF
CDR3 DNA: TGTGCCAGCAATAAGGACAGGGCGGGACAGCCCCAGCATTTT
V gene: TRBV2
D gene: TRBD1
clone size: few
J gene: TRBJ1-5